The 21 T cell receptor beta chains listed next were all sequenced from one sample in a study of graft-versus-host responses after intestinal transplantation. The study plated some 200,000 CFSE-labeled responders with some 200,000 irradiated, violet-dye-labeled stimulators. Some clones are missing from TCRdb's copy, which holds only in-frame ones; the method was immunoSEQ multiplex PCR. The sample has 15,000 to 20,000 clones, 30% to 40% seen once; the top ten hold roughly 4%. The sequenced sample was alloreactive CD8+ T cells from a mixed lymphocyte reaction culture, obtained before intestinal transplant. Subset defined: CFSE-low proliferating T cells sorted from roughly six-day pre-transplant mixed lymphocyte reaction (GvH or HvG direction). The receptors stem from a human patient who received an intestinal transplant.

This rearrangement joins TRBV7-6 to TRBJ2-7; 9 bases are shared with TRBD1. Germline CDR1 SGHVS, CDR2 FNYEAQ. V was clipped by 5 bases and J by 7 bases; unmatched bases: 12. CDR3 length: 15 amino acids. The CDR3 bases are TGTGCCAGCAGCAAGTGGGGACAGGGAGTCGCGGAGCAGTACTTC. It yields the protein CASSKWGQGVAEQYF.

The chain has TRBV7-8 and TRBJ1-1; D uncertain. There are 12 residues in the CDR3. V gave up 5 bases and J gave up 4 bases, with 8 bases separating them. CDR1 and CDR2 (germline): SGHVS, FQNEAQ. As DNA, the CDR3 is TGTGCCAGCAGCGTATACAGCACTGAAGCTTTCTTT. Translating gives CASSVYSTEAFF.

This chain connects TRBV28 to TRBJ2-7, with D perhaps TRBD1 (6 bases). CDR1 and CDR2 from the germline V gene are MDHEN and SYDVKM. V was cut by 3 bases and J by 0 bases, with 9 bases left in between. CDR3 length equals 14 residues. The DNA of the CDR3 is TGTGCCAGCAGTTTTCCAGGGGACTCCTACGAGCAGTACTTC. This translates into CASSFPGDSYEQYF.

The CDR3 sequence: CASRTQNSPLHF. Written as DNA, the CDR3 is TGTGCCAGCCGGACCCAAAATTCACCCCTCCACTTT. The chain employs TRBV6-1 and TRBJ1-6, with no clear D. This CDR3 contains 12 residues. Germline V gene lookup returns CDR1 MNHNS and CDR2 SASEGT. V lost 8 bases to trimming and J lost 7 bases, with 9 bases between them.

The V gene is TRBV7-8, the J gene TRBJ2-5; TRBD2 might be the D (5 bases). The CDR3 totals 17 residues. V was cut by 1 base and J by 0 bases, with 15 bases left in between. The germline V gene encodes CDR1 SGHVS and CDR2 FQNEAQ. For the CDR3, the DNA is TGTGCCAGCAGCTTAGTAGTGACTATTCTGTACCAAGAGACCCAGTACTTC. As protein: CASSLVVTILYQETQYF. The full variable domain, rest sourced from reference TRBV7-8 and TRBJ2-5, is GAGVSQSPRYKVAKRGQDVALRCDPISGHVSLFWYQQALGQGPEFLTYFQNEAQLDKSGLPSDRFFAERPEGSVSTLKIQRTQQEDSAVYLCASSLVVTILYQETQYFGPGTRLLVL.

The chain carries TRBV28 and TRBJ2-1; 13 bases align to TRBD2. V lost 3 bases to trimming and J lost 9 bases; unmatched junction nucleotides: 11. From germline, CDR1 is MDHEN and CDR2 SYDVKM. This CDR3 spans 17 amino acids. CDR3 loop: CASSFPWTSGSRGEQFF. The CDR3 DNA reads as TGTGCCAGCAGTTTCCCGTGGACTAGCGGGAGTCGGGGTGAGCAGTTCTTC.

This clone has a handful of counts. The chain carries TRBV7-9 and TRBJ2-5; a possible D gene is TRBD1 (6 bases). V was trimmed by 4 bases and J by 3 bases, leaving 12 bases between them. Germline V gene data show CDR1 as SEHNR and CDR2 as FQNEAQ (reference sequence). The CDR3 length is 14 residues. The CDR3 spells CASSSTGSEETQYF. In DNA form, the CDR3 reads TGTGCCAGCAGCTCCACAGGGAGCGAAGAGACCCAGTACTTC.

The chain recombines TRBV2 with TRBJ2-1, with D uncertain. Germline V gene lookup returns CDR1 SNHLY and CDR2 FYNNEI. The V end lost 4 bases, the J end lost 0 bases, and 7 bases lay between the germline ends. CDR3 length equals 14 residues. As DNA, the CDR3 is TGTGCCAGCAGTGCCGATAGCTCCTACAATGAGCAGTTCTTC. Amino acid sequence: CASSADSSYNEQFF.

The CDR3 DNA sequence: TGTGCCAGCAGCCCCTCTGGGGTAAATGGCTACACCTTC. As protein: CASSPSGVNGYTF. The chain has TRBV5-8 and TRBJ1-2; D remains unclear. Germline V gene data show CDR1 as SGHTS and CDR2 as YDEGEE. The V and J ends lost 4 bases and 6 bases respectively, with 13 bases between them. The CDR3 totals 13 residues.

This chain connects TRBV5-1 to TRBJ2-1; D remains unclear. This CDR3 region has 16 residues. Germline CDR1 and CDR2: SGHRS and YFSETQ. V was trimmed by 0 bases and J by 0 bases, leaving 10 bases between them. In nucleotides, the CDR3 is TGCGCCAGCAGCTTGGAACCACTCGACTCCTACAATGAGCAGTTCTTC. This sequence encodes CASSLEPLDSYNEQFF.

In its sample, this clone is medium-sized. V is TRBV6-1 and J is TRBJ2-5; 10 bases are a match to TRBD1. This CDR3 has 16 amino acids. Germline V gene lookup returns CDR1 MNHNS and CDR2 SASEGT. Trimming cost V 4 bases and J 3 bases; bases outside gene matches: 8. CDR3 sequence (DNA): TGTGCCAGCAGTGCCAAACCGGGACAGGGGAAAGAGACCCAGTACTTC. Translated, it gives CASSAKPGQGKETQYF.

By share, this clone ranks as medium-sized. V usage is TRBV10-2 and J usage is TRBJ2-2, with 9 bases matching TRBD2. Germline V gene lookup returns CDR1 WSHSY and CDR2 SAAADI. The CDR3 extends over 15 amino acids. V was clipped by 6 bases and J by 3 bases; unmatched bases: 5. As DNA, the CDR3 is TGCGCCAGCAGGTACTTAGCGGGAGACACCGGGGAGCTGTTTTTT. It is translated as CASRYLAGDTGELFF.

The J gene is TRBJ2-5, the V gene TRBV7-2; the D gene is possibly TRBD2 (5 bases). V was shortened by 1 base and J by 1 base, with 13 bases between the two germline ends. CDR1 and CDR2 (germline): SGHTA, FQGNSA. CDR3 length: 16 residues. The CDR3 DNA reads TGTGCCAGCAGCTTAGTACCACGAGGGTTCCAAGAGACCCAGTACTTC. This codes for CASSLVPRGFQETQYF. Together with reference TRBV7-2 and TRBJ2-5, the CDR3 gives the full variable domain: GAGVSQSPSNKVTEKGKDVELRCDPISGHTALYWYRQSLGQGLEFLIYFQGNSAPDKSGLPSDRFSAERTGGSVSTLTIQRTQQEDSAVYLCASSLVPRGFQETQYFGPGTRLLVL.

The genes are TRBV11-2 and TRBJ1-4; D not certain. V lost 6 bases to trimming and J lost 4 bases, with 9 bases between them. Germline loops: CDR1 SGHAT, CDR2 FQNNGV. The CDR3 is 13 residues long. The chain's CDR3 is CASRAAGNEKLFF. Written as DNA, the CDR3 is TGTGCCAGCAGAGCCGCGGGTAATGAAAAACTGTTTTTT.

The CDR3 loop reads CASSTLTDFANYGYTF. For the CDR3, the DNA is TGTGCCAGTAGTACCCTTACCGACTTCGCTAACTATGGCTACACCTTC. The V call is TRBV19, the J call TRBJ1-2; D is unresolved. Germline loops: CDR1 LNHDA, CDR2 SQIVND (reference sequence). The length of the CDR3 is 16 residues. Trimming stripped 4 bases from V and 0 bases from J, with 15 bases between.

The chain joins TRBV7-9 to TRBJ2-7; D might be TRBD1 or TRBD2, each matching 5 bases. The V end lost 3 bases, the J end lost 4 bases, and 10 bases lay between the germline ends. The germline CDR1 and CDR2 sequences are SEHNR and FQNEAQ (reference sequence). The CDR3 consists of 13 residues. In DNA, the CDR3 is TGTGCCAGCAGCTTGGACTCAGGGTACGAGCAGTACTTC. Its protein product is CASSLDSGYEQYF.

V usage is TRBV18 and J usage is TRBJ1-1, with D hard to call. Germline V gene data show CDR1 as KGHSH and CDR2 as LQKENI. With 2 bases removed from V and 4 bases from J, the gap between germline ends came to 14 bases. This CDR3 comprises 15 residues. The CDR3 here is CASSPFIALGTEAFF. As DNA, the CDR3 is TGTGCCAGCTCACCATTTATCGCCCTGGGCACTGAAGCTTTCTTT.

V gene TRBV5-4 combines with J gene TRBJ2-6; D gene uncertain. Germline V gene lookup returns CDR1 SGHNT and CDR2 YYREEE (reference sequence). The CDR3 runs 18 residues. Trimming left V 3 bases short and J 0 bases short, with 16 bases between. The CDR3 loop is CASSSADATFSGANVLTF. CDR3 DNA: TGTGCCAGCAGCTCGGCCGACGCGACCTTCTCTGGGGCCAACGTCCTGACTTTC. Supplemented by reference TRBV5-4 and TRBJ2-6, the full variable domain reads ETGVTQSPTHLIKTRGQQVTLRCSSQSGHNTVSWYQQALGQGPQFIFQYYREEENGRGNFPPRFSGLQFPNYSSELNVNALELDDSALYLCASSSADATFSGANVLTFGAGSRLTVL.

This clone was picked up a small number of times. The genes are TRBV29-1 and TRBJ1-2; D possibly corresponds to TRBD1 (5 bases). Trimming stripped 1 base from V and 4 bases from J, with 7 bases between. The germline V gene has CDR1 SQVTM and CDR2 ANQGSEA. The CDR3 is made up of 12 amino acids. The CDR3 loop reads CSVEGQLYGYTF. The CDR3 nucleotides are TGCAGCGTTGAAGGACAGCTCTATGGCTACACCTTC.

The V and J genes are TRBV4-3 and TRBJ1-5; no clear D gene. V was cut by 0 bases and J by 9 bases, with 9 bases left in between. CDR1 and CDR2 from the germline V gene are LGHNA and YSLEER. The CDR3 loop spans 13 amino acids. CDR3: CASSQDEELPQHF. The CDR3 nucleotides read TGCGCCAGCAGCCAAGATGAGGAATTGCCCCAGCATTTT.

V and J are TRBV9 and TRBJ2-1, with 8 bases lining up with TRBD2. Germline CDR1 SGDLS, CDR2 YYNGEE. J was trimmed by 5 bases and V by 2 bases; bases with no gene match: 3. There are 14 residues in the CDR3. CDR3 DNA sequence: TGTGCCAGCAGCGTTAGCGGGAATCACAATGAGCAGTTCTTC. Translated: CASSVSGNHNEQFF.